This TCR beta chain is drawn from a study of T cells after yellow fever vaccination. This clonotype has only a few counts. TCRdb reprocessed the 5' RACE reads via MiXCR and lists one record per CDR3 protein. The data show a few hundred thousand distinct CDR3 sequences, approximately 4% seen once. The sequences come from PBMCs, collected 5 days after the yellow fever booster vaccination. The receptor comes from a man between 18 and 35 years old who received the YFV17D yellow fever vaccine.

The CDR3 bases are TGTGCCAGCAGGGACGTCCAAGAGACCCAGTACTTC. This encodes CASRDVQETQYF. The J gene is TRBJ2-5, the V gene TRBV11-2; no reliable D call. CDR1 and CDR2 (germline): SGHAT, FQNNGV. CDR3 length: 12 amino acids. V dropped 6 bases and J dropped 1 base, with 6 bases sitting between them.